There are many counts of the clone carrying this T cell receptor beta chain. Its antigen remains unknown. Only in-frame clones appear in the TCRdb table, and some are missing; sequencing was by immunoSEQ multiplex PCR. In the table there are about 64,000 clones, roughly 90% of which are singletons. The CDR3 has 16 amino acids. CDR1 is SGHAT, CDR2 FQNNGV, per germline. V shed 1 base and J shed 5 bases, with 18 bases lying between them. These data belong to a study of lymphopenia after photon versus proton radiotherapy. Study-wide points: Under photons, naive T cells and diversity fell while effector/memory populations rose. Only patients who died were analyzed for survival; proton advantage is unproven.

This receptor was identified in a man older than 75 with esophageal cancer. The rearrangement uses TRBV11-2 and TRBJ2-7; TRBD1 is a possible D gene (5 bases). The material was peripheral blood, obtained from a patient treated with proton-based radiotherapy. This chain's CDR3 is CASSLVSAGWADEQYF. In nucleotides, the CDR3 is TGTGCCAGCAGCTTAGTATCCGCAGGGTGGGCCGACGAGCAGTACTTC.